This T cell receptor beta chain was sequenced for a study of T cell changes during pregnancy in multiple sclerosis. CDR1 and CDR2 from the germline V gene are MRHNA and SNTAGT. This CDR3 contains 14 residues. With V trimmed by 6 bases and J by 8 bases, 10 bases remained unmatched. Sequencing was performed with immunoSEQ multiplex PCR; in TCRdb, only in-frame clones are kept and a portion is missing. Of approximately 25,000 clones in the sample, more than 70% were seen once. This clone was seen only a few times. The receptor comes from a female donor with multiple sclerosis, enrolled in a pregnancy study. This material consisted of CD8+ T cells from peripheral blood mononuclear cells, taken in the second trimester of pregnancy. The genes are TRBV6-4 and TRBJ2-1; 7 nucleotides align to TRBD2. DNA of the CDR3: TGTGCCAGCAGCGTGGCGGGGGAGAGGGATGAGCAGTTCTTC. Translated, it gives CASSVAGERDEQFF.